This paragraph reports one T cell receptor (beta chain). The sample comes from a study of blood T cell repertoires in COVID-19. For the study at large: Both acute and convalescent COVID-19 samples were obtained from the United States, Italy and Spain. T cells, B-cell-depleted T cells, or PBMCs supplied cDNA or gDNA.

Generated by immunoSEQ multiplex PCR, the TCRdb table keeps only in-frame clones and is missing some. The data contain 130,000 to 150,000 clones, 70% to 90% of them singletons. The CDR3 sequence is 13 residues long. V was pared by 4 bases and J by 4 bases, with 10 bases between. Germline lookup yields CDR1 SGHTA and CDR2 FQGTGA. The specimen was peripheral blood. The rearrangement links TRBV7-3 to TRBJ1-1; a possible D gene is TRBD1 (5 bases). The receptor was derived from a man in his 60s with active or convalescent COVID-19. The CDR3 loop reads CASSSPGGTEAFF. The CDR3 bases are TGTGCCAGCAGCTCCCCGGGGGGCACTGAAGCTTTCTTT.